This TCR beta chain was captured in a study of blood T cell repertoires in COVID-19. Study-level background: From the United States, Italy and Spain came samples of acute and convalescent COVID-19. PBMCs, B-cell-depleted T cells, or T cells were the source of the cDNA or gDNA that made up the material.

Original processing notes: For nucleated cells, counts were estimated from reference gene primer amplification. The data were produced by immunoSEQ multiplex PCR, yet TCRdb's version contains in-frame clones alone and is incomplete. That table is the source of V, J and clone size, and D and trimming were worked out from the DNA. The data show about 74,000 clones, with 60% to 85% seen just once and about 21% held by the top ten. V shed 5 bases and J 5 bases; nucleotides not matched to a gene: 8. Germline loops: CDR1 MDHEN, CDR2 SYDVKM. This CDR3 is 16 amino acids long. The source material was peripheral blood. The chain combines TRBV28 with TRBJ2-5, with TRBD2 identical over 13 bases. The TCR sequence derives from a man in his 70s with acute or convalescent COVID-19. The CDR3 loop is CASSTSGRAFGETQYF. The CDR3 region has the DNA TGTGCCAGCAGTACTAGCGGGAGGGCCTTCGGGGAGACCCAGTACTTC.